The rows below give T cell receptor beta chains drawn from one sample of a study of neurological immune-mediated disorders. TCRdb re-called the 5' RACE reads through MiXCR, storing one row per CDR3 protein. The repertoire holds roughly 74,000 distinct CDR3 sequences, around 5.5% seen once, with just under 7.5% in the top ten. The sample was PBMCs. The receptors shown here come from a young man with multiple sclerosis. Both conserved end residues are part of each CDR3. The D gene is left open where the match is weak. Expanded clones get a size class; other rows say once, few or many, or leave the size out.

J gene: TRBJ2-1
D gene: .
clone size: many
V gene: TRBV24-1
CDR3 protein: CATSDSGGANEQFF
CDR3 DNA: TGTGCCACCAGTGATTCTGGGGGGGCCAATGAGCAGTTCTTC

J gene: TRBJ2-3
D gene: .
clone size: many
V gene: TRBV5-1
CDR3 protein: CASSSDPNQRDTQYF
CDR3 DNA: TGCGCCAGCAGCTCCGACCCAAACCAAAGGGATACGCAGTATTTT

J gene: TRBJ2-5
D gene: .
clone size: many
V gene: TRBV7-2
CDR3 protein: CASSPQGQETQYF
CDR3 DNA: TGTGCCAGCAGCCCTCAGGGTCAAGAGACCCAGTACTTC

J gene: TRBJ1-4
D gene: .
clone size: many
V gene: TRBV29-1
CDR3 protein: CSAGATLEKLFF
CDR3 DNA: TGCAGCGCCGGGGCGACCCTAGAAAAACTGTTTTTT

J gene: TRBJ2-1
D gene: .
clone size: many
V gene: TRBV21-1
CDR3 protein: CASAAKLNEQFF
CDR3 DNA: TGTGCCAGCGCAGCCAAACTGAATGAGCAGTTCTTC

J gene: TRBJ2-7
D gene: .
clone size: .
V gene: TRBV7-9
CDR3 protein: CASSHGPYEQYF
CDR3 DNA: TGTGCCAGCAGCCACGGTCCCTACGAGCAGTACTTC

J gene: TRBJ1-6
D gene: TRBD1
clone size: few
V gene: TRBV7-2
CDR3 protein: CASSPSGTGQSPLNF
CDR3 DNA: TGTGCCAGCAGCCCAAGCGGGACAGGACAATCACCCCTCAACTTT

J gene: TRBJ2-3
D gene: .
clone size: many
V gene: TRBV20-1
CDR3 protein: CSAPFGITDTQYF
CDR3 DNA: TGCAGTGCCCCCTTCGGAATTACAGATACGCAGTATTTT

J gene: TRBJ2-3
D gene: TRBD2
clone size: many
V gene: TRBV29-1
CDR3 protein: CSVGPVFLAGSTDTQYF
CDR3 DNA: TGCAGCGTTGGCCCCGTTTTTCTAGCGGGTAGCACAGATACGCAGTATTTT

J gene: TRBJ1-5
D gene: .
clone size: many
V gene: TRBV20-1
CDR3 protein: CSARAGGGHQPQNF
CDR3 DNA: TGCAGTGCTAGAGCCGGGGGGGGTCACCAGCCCCAGAATTTT

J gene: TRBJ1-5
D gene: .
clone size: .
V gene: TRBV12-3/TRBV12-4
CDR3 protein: CASTPLEWGDSNQPQHF
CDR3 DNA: TGTGCCAGCACTCCCCTAGAGTGGGGGGATAGCAATCAGCCCCAGCATTTT

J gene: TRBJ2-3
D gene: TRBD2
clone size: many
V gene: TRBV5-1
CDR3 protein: CASSPGGADTQYF
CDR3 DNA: TGCGCCAGCAGCCCCGGGGGGGCGGATACGCAGTATTTT

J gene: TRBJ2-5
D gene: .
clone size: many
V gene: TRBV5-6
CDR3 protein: CASSLRETQYF
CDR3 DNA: TGTGCCAGCAGCTTACGAGAGACCCAGTACTTC

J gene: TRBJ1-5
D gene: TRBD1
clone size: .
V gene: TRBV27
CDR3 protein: CASSLKGAMPQHF
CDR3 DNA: TGTGCCAGCAGTTTAAAGGGGGCAATGCCCCAGCATTTT

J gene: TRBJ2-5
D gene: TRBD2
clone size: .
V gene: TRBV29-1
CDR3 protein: CSGGLARETQYF
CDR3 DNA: TGCAGCGGGGGACTAGCGCGGGAGACCCAGTACTTC

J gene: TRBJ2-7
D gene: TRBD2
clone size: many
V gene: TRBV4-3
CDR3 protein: CASSQSIGGRSSEQYF
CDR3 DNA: TGCGCCAGCAGCCAATCCATTGGCGGGAGGAGTTCCGAGCAGTACTTC

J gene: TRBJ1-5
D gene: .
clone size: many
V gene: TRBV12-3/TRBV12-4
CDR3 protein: CASSPRRAVVDQPQHF
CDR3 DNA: TGTGCCAGCAGTCCCAGGCGCGCCGTAGTTGATCAGCCCCAGCATTTT

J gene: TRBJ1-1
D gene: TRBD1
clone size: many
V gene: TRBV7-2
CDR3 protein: CASSPPGGSRRAFF
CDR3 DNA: TGTGCCAGCAGCCCTCCAGGGGGCTCACGGAGGGCTTTCTTT

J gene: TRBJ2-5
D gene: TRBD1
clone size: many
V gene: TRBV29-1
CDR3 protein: CSSARGPETQYF
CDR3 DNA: TGCAGCTCAGCCAGGGGGCCAGAGACCCAGTACTTC

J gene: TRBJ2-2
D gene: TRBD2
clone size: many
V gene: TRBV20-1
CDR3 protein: CSARTSGGNTGELFF
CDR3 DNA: TGCAGTGCTAGGACTAGCGGGGGGAACACCGGGGAGCTGTTTTTT

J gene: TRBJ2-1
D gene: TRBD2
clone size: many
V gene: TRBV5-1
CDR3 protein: CASSLGAGGLSDEQFF
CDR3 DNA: TGCGCCAGCAGCTTGGGGGCGGGGGGCCTCTCCGATGAGCAGTTCTTC

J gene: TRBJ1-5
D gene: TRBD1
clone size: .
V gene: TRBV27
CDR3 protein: CASSLSPRGLSNQPQNF
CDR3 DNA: TGTGCCAGCAGTTTATCCCCCAGGGGGCTAAGCAATCAGCCCCAGAATTTT

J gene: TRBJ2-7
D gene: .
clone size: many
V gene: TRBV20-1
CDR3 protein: CSARSLESYEQYF
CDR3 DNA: TGCAGTGCTAGATCCCTTGAGTCCTACGAGCAGTACTTC

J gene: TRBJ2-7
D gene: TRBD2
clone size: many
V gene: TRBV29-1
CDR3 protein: CSVEGGGSYEQYF
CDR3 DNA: TGCAGCGTTGAGGGCGGGGGTTCCTACGAGCAGTACTTC